The 17 T cell receptor beta chains below come from one sample, sequenced in a study of metastatic and nonmetastatic thyroid tumors. TCRdb recomputed clones from the PCR reads via MiXCR. There are about 39,000 clones in the sample; approximately 17% occur only once, and around 13% lies in the top ten. All patients were treatment-naive before thyroid surgery. Sequencing was done on a sample of tumor tissue. These receptors originate from a female donor with papillary thyroid cancer or a benign thyroid nodule (not recorded which). Some clones in this sample may be carry-over from other donors' samples.

This chain links TRBV5-1 with TRBJ2-1; D not certain. This CDR3 has 15 residues. Trimming pared 7 bases from V and 0 bases from J, leaving 14 bases between. Germline CDR1 and CDR2: SGHRS and YFSETQ. CDR3 amino acids: CASRCRPSSYNEQFF. Written as DNA, the CDR3 is TGCGCCAGCCGTTGTCGGCCCAGCTCCTACAATGAGCAGTTCTTC.

Concerning this clone: This CDR3 is also generated by other DNA sequences in the sample. The chain recombines TRBV24-1 with TRBJ2-2; no firm D call. V gave up 10 bases and J gave up 11 bases, with 13 bases separating them. Germline CDR1 is KGHDR and CDR2 is SFDVKD. CDR3 length: 11 amino acids. Here the CDR3 reads CATSRLGELFF. The CDR3 nucleotides read TGTGCCACGAGTCGTCTAGGTGAGCTGTTTTTT.

Within the sample, this clone is medium-sized. The CDR3 DNA reads as TGTGCCAGCAGTTTATTAGGGACCTCCTACGAGCAGTACTTC. Its translation is CASSLLGTSYEQYF. The rearrangement joins TRBV27 to TRBJ2-7, with D possibly being TRBD1 or TRBD2 (5 bases each). CDR3 length equals 14 residues. Trimming removed 1 base from V and 0 bases from J, with 7 bases in between. CDR1 is MNHEY, CDR2 SMNVEV, per germline (reference sequence).

This clone turned up a few times. This chain uses TRBV7-2 with TRBJ2-1; TRBD2 agrees at 8 bases. This CDR3 contains 15 residues. V shed 0 bases, J shed 4 bases, and the junction held 2 bases outside the gene matches. Germline assignment: CDR1 SGHTA and CDR2 FQGNSA. CDR3 region: CASSLAAGGYNEQFF. Here the CDR3 DNA reads TGTGCCAGCAGCTTAGCCGCGGGAGGTTACAATGAGCAGTTCTTC. The whole variable domain, remainder taken from reference TRBV7-2 and TRBJ2-1, is GAGVSQSPSNKVTEKGKDVELRCDPISGHTALYWYRQSLGQGLEFLIYFQGNSAPDKSGLPSDRFSAERTGGSVSTLTIQRTQQEDSAVYLCASSLAAGGYNEQFFGPGTRLTVL.

This clone was picked up a small number of times. This could be a read error, since a much larger clone is one nucleotide away. V and J are TRBV7-8 and TRBJ1-5; 7 bases align to TRBD1. The CDR3 contains 15 residues. Germline V lookup: CDR1 SGHVS, CDR2 FQNEAQ. The CDR3 loop reads CASSHYRGNNRPQHF. The CDR3 coding sequence is TGTGCCAGCAGCCATTACAGGGGTAACAATCGGCCCCAGCATTTT.

The gene calls are TRBV24-1 and TRBJ1-1, with a weak D call TRBD1 (6 bases). Germline V gene data show CDR1 as KGHDR and CDR2 as SFDVKD. The CDR3 totals 18 residues. V lost 3 bases and J 4 bases, leaving 23 bases between the germline ends. In DNA form, the CDR3 reads TGTGCCACCAGTGATGGTACAGCCAACGGAAAGGGGGGCACTGAAGCTTTCTTT. It translates to CATSDGTANGKGGTEAFF.

Notes on this clone: This likely comes from a read error, as the CDR3 has no conserved phenylalanine or tryptophan at its end. J is TRBJ2-7 and V is TRBV7-8; D not resolved. The CDR3 runs 11 residues. The ends were cut back, 5 bases at V and 7 bases at J, with 9 bases in the middle. Germline V gene sequence: CDR1 SGHVS, CDR2 FQNEAQ. CDR3 bases: TGTGCCAGCAGCCCCTCGAGAGAGCAGTACTCC. This sequence encodes CASSPSREQYS.

This clone was observed at least ten times. The gene calls are TRBV6-1 and TRBJ1-1; no definite D call. The germline CDR1 and CDR2 sequences are MNHNS and SASEGT. The CDR3 runs 15 residues. Trimming removed 5 bases from V and 0 bases from J, with 13 bases in between. The CDR3, as DNA: TGTGCCAGCAGTTTTAGCGTAGGACTGAACACTGAAGCTTTCTTT. It translates to CASSFSVGLNTEAFF.

Note on this clone: One end of the junction fails to match germline, which may point to a read error. This rearrangement joins TRBV5-1 to TRBJ1-5; D gene unclear. Germline CDR1 reads SGHRS; CDR2 reads YFSETQ. The CDR3 length is 15 residues. The CDR3 DNA is TGTGCCAGCAGCTTGGAGCCATATAGCAATCAGCCCCAGCATTTT. It translates to CASSLEPYSNQPQHF.

This clone was recorded many times. J is TRBJ2-3 and V is TRBV11-1; 9 bases are a match to TRBD1. V dropped 5 bases and J dropped 0; count of bases not matched to a gene: 6. This CDR3 comprises 16 residues. Germline CDR1 and CDR2: SGHAT and FQDESV (reference sequence). The CDR3 is CASSTGGVGSTDTQYF. The CDR3 region has the DNA TGTGCCAGCAGCACAGGGGGCGTGGGTAGCACAGATACGCAGTATTTT.

This clone was counted many times. The V call is TRBV20-1, the J call TRBJ2-1; tentatively, D is TRBD2 (6 bases). V shed 1 base and J shed 9 bases, with 19 bases lying between them. The CDR3 loop spans 15 amino acids. Looked up from germline, CDR1 is DFQATT and CDR2 is SNEGSKA (reference sequence). The CDR3 nucleotides read TGCAGTGCTAGAGGGCTAGCGAAACCTACAAGTGAGCAGTTCTTC. Amino acids: CSARGLAKPTSEQFF.

The sample holds many counts of this clone. A read error may produce the germline difference seen at one junction end. Other DNA sequences of this sample code for an identical CDR3. DNA for the CDR3: TGTGCCATCAGTGAAGGGACAGTTCTATACGAACAGTACTTC. Translated: CAISEGTVLYEQYF. This chain connects TRBV10-3 to TRBJ2-7, with 7 bases aligning to TRBD1. This CDR3 comprises 14 residues. Per germline, CDR1 ENHRY and CDR2 SYGVKD.

This clone appeared many times. The rearrangement uses TRBV7-2 and TRBJ2-1; TRBD2 matches 10 bases. The ends lost 3 bases at V and 9 bases at J; junction bases unmatched: 8. The CDR3 totals 15 residues. The germline gives CDR1 SGHTA, CDR2 FQGNSA. The CDR3 region is CASSFSGGLRGEQFF. CDR3 nucleotides: TGTGCCAGCAGCTTTAGCGGGGGGCTCAGGGGTGAGCAGTTCTTC.

This clone appeared many times. The J gene is TRBJ2-7, the V gene TRBV7-2, with 10 positions matching TRBD1. V trimming: 5 bases; J trimming: 6 bases; junction bases outside the gene matches: 10. The CDR3 is 15 residues long. Germline CDR1 and CDR2: SGHTA and FQGNSA. Here the CDR3 reads CASSADRGQNLEQYF. CDR3 nucleotide sequence: TGTGCCAGCAGCGCAGACAGGGGGCAGAACCTCGAGCAGTACTTC.

The V and J genes are TRBV10-1 and TRBJ2-7, with D tentatively TRBD1 or TRBD2 (5 bases each). This CDR3 spans 15 amino acids. Looked up from germline, CDR1 is WNHNN and CDR2 is SYGVQD (reference sequence). The V end lost 3 bases, the J end lost 1 base, and 13 bases lay between the germline ends. CDR3 loop: CASSERDGASYEQYF. The CDR3, as DNA: TGCGCCAGCAGTGAACGGGACGGGGCATCCTACGAGCAGTACTTC.

Details on this clone: This sequence may be a read error, since a much larger clone differs from it by one base. At the DNA level, this CDR3 is encoded by other sequences in the same sample as well. The chain uses TRBV5-1 and TRBJ2-3, with 9 bases matching TRBD1. The germline gives CDR1 SGHRS, CDR2 YFSETQ. The CDR3 loop spans 17 amino acids. CDR3 DNA sequence: TGCGCCAGCAGCACTGGGACAGGGACTCATTTCACAGATACTCAGTATTTT. Its translation is CASSTGTGTHFTDTQYF.

The CDR3 DNA follows: TGTGCCGGTCGGACGGCAGACTATAACTATGGCTACACCTTC. Protein: CAGRTADYNYGYTF. V usage is TRBV7-9 and J usage is TRBJ1-2; D call uncertain. The germline V gene encodes CDR1 SEHNR and CDR2 FQNEAQ (reference sequence). The V end was cut by 11 bases, the J end by 1 base, with 17 bases between. The CDR3 is 14 residues long. Together with reference TRBV7-9 and TRBJ1-2, the CDR3 gives the full variable domain: DTGVSQNPRHKITKRGQNVTFRCDPISEHNRLYWYRQTLGQGPEFLTYFQNEAQLEKSRLLSDRFSAERPKGSFSTLEIQRTEQGDSAMYLCAGRTADYNYGYTFGSGTRLTVV.